One TCR beta chain is described in this entry. As yet, its antigen is unknown. These data originate in a study of T cells after yellow fever vaccination. Points from the study as a whole: Reappearance after the booster was seen for most primary-vaccination clones, at 95% to 96% CD4 and around 90% CD8. Among all clonotypes, a small share was observed in both CD4 and CD8 compartments.

Trimming removed 7 bases at V and 9 bases at J, with 13 bases between. The CDR3 totals 12 residues. One entry per CDR3 protein results from TCRdb running MiXCR on the 5' RACE reads. The sample yields a few hundred thousand distinct CDR3 sequences, 3.6% seen once. The V and J genes are TRBV12-3 or TRBV12-4 and TRBJ2-1; D is unresolved. Material: PBMCs, obtained on the day of the yellow fever booster vaccination. The clonotype comes from a young man who received the YFV17D yellow fever vaccine. This CDR3 reads CASILNFSEQFF. DNA of the CDR3: TGTGCCAGCATCCTAAATTTCAGTGAGCAGTTCTTC.